These 27 T cell receptor beta chains share one sample of origin, sequenced in a study of blood T cell repertoires in COVID-19. Profiling relied on immunoSEQ multiplex PCR, and the TCRdb table lists in-frame clones only, not all of them. The sample has approximately 170,000 clones; roughly four fifths are singletons. The sample comprised peripheral blood. These receptors originate from a man aged 65 to 79 with active or convalescent COVID-19.

In this sample, this clone turned up a few times. The V call is TRBV3-1 (or the pseudogene TRBV3-2), the J call TRBJ2-2, with TRBD1 as a possible D gene (5 bases). Germline CDR1 and CDR2: LGHDT and YNNKEL (reference sequence). The CDR3 is 17 amino acids. V was shortened by 4 bases and J by 0 bases, with 15 bases between the two germline ends. The CDR3 reads CASSPTVRQPNTGELFF. The CDR3 nucleotides are TGTGCCAGCAGCCCCACAGTACGACAGCCGAACACCGGGGAGCTGTTTTTT.

This clone was found once. V usage is TRBV27 and J usage is TRBJ1-1; 8 nucleotides match TRBD1. This CDR3 has 14 residues. The germline V gene has CDR1 MNHEY and CDR2 SMNVEV (reference sequence). The V gene end was trimmed by 2 bases and the J gene end by 3 bases; junction bases not matched to a gene: 2. CDR3 in DNA: TGTGCCAGCAGTTTAGACAGGGGATACACTGAAGCTTTCTTT. It yields the protein CASSLDRGYTEAFF.

The chain is built from TRBV7-8 and TRBJ1-6; 7 nucleotides align to TRBD1. Losses at the gene ends were 8 bases for V and 4 bases for J; bases not matched to a gene: 2. The CDR3 runs to 13 residues. Germline assignment: CDR1 SGHVS and CDR2 FQNEAQ. CDR3 sequence reads: CASGTAYNSPLHF. As DNA, the CDR3 is TGTGCCAGCGGGACAGCGTATAATTCACCCCTCCACTTT.

The CDR3 DNA reads TGTGCCAGTAGTGACAGGGGCTCGGGGGATACGCAGTATTTT. Protein: CASSDRGSGDTQYF. This chain joins TRBV19 and TRBJ2-3; 8 bases line up with TRBD1. V trimming: 5 bases; J trimming: 6 bases; junction bases outside the gene matches: 7. Germline assignment: CDR1 LNHDA and CDR2 SQIVND (reference sequence). The CDR3 loop spans 14 amino acids.

This clone came up once. This chain joins TRBV11-2 and TRBJ1-5; TRBD1 matches 7 bases. The CDR3 has 19 amino acids. After removal of 2 bases from V and 3 bases from J, the junction contained 16 bases not matched to a gene. CDR1 SGHAT and CDR2 FQNNGV come from the germline V gene. The CDR3 coding sequence is TGTGCCAGCAGCTTAAGGGGGACAGCCGAATCGGGCCCCAATCAGCCCCAGCATTTT. Protein: CASSLRGTAESGPNQPQHF.

This sequence joins TRBV18 and TRBJ1-5; D gene unclear. Per germline, CDR1 KGHSH and CDR2 LQKENI. This CDR3 has 16 amino acids. V lost 2 bases and J lost 3, with 14 bases in between. The CDR3 DNA sequence: TGTGCCAGCTCACCATATCCGGGGAAGGACAATCAGCCCCAGCATTTT. This sequence encodes CASSPYPGKDNQPQHF. Variable domain in full (rest from reference TRBV18 and TRBJ1-5): NAGVMQNPRHLVRRRGQEARLRCSPMKGHSHVYWYRQLPEEGLKFMVYLQKENIIDESGMPKERFSAEFPKEGPSILRIQQVVRGDSAAYFCASSPYPGKDNQPQHFGDGTRLSIL.

V is TRBV11-3 and J is TRBJ2-1; TRBD2 aligns across 14 bases. The CDR3 consists of 15 residues. The germline V gene encodes CDR1 SGHNT and CDR2 YENEEA. The trim removed 1 base at V and 9 bases at J, leaving 2 bases unmatched. The CDR3 reads CASSLGLAGGFEQFF. CDR3 sequence (DNA): TGTGCCAGCAGCTTAGGACTAGCGGGAGGGTTTGAGCAGTTCTTC.

This chain links TRBV11-2 with TRBJ1-2; D ambiguous. V dropped 2 bases and J dropped 2 bases, with 15 bases sitting between them. The CDR3 is 16 residues long. Germline-derived CDR1 and CDR2 are SGHAT and FQNNGV. The chain's CDR3 is CASSLLAGLKNYGYTF. For the CDR3, the DNA is TGTGCCAGCAGCTTATTAGCGGGCCTAAAGAACTATGGCTACACCTTC.

The chain couples TRBV7-2 to TRBJ2-1, with a tentative D call TRBD1 (6 bases). The ends were cut back, 2 bases at V and 8 bases at J, with 13 bases in the middle. Germline lookup yields CDR1 SGHTA and CDR2 FQGNSA. CDR3 size: 14 residues. CDR3 DNA sequence: TGTGCCAGCAGCTTATACGGGACAAAGGATGAGCAGTTCTTC. Translation: CASSLYGTKDEQFF.

This chain links TRBV5-6 with TRBJ2-2; perhaps TRBD2 as D (6 bases). Germline V gives CDR1 SGHDT, CDR2 YYEEEE. CDR3 length equals 14 residues. V was clipped by 5 bases and J by 1 base, with 9 bases between them. The CDR3 spells CASRTSLNTGELFF. CDR3 in DNA: TGTGCCAGCAGAACTAGCTTGAACACCGGGGAGCTGTTTTTT.

The chain carries TRBV19 and TRBJ1-2; 8 bases align to TRBD1. CDR3 size: 14 residues. Looked up from germline, CDR1 is LNHDA and CDR2 is SQIVND (reference sequence). With 5 bases clipped from V and 3 bases from J, the junction kept 5 bases outside the gene matches. The CDR3 spells CASSGQGYYYGYTF. The CDR3, as DNA: TGTGCCAGTAGTGGACAGGGTTATTACTATGGCTACACCTTC.

The genes are TRBV29-1 and TRBJ1-1; unclear D gene. Trimming pared 7 bases from V and 8 bases from J, leaving 17 bases between. Germline loops: CDR1 SQVTM, CDR2 ANQGSEA. The CDR3 has 12 residues. The CDR3 region has the DNA TGCAGCGCATGGATCATGGGCGGGGAAGCTTTCTTT. Translated, it gives CSAWIMGGEAFF.

The chain uses TRBV19 and TRBJ2-2; TRBD1 might be the D (5 bases). Germline loops: CDR1 LNHDA, CDR2 SQIVND (reference sequence). The CDR3 has 17 amino acids. Trimming took off 3 bases at V and 0 bases at J, with 14 bases between the two ends. CDR3 protein: CASSMLGQNTNTGELFF. The CDR3 DNA sequence: TGTGCCAGTAGTATGTTGGGGCAAAATACGAACACCGGGGAGCTGTTTTTT. Full variable domain (missing parts from reference TRBV19 and TRBJ2-2): DGGITQSPKYLFRKEGQNVTLSCEQNLNHDAMYWYRQDPGQGLRLIYYSQIVNDFQKGDIAEGYSVSREKKESFPLTVTSAQKNPTAFYLCASSMLGQNTNTGELFFGEGSRLTVL.

The chain is built from TRBV9 and TRBJ1-1; tentative D call: TRBD1 (5 bases). CDR3 length equals 14 residues. V was cut by 0 bases and J by 1 base, with 7 bases left in between. From germline, CDR1 is SGDLS and CDR2 YYNGEE. The CDR3 nucleotides read TGTGCCAGCAGCGTAGGGACAACGAACACTGAAGCTTTCTTT. The encoded protein is CASSVGTTNTEAFF.

The chain is built from TRBV18 and TRBJ2-5, with D possibly being TRBD2 (6 bases). This CDR3 is built from 14 residues. Germline-derived CDR1 and CDR2 are KGHSH and LQKENI. V lost 1 base and J lost 5, with 11 bases in between. DNA of the CDR3: TGTGCCAGCTCACCACGCGGGGCGCAGGAGACCCAGTACTTC. Encoded protein: CASSPRGAQETQYF.

The V call is TRBV6-6, the J call TRBJ1-1; TRBD1 is a possible D gene (6 bases). Germline CDR1 reads MNHNY; CDR2 reads SVGAGI (reference sequence). Trimming removed 7 bases at V and 0 bases at J, with 12 bases between. This CDR3 spans 14 amino acids. CDR3 loop: CASKDRGLNTEAFF. DNA for the CDR3: TGTGCCAGCAAGGACAGAGGATTGAACACTGAAGCTTTCTTT.

V usage is TRBV18 and J usage is TRBJ2-2; D unclear. The CDR3 runs 14 residues. V was cut by 10 bases and J by 0 bases, with 12 bases left in between. Germline CDR1 and CDR2: KGHSH and LQKENI. CDR3 nucleotides: TGTGCCACCGCCCGAACAGCGAACACCGGGGAGCTGTTTTTT. Its protein is CATARTANTGELFF.

This clone was counted a single time. V gene TRBV5-1 combines with J gene TRBJ1-3; TRBD1 matches at 7 bases. The CDR3 spans 14 residues. Trimming cost V 4 bases and J 2 bases; bases outside gene matches: 3. Germline V gene lookup returns CDR1 SGHRS and CDR2 YFSETQ. CDR3 coding DNA: TGCGCCAGCAGCCTGGGGACAGCTGGAAACACCATATATTTT. This gives the protein CASSLGTAGNTIYF.

The chain combines TRBV18 with TRBJ2-7, with D possibly matching TRBD1 (6 bases). The V end lost 3 bases, the J end lost 3 bases, and 18 bases lay between the germline ends. The CDR3 length is 16 residues. The germline V gene has CDR1 KGHSH and CDR2 LQKENI. This CDR3 reads CASSPETGQYYYEQYF. The CDR3 nucleotides read TGTGCCAGCTCACCCGAGACAGGACAGTACTACTACGAGCAGTACTTC.

The chain is built from TRBV27 and TRBJ1-3; a weak D match, TRBD1 (5 bases). The CDR3 runs 15 residues. Trimming took 2 bases from V and 4 from J, leaving 12 bases between them. Germline CDR1 reads MNHEY; CDR2 reads SMNVEV (reference sequence). CDR3: CASSLGRGGGNTIYF. Here the CDR3 DNA reads TGTGCCAGCAGTTTAGGTAGGGGAGGAGGAAACACCATATATTTT.

The V gene is TRBV5-1, the J gene TRBJ2-1; 12 nucleotides match TRBD2. The CDR3 sequence is 16 residues long. Trimming at V came to 5 bases and at J to 2 bases, leaving 5 bases not matched to a gene. Germline V gene sequence: CDR1 SGHRS, CDR2 YFSETQ. The CDR3 nucleotides read TGCGCCAGCAGTTCCGGACTAGCGGGAACCTACAATGAGCAGTTCTTC. This gives the protein CASSSGLAGTYNEQFF.

The chain links TRBV11-2 to TRBJ1-5; D is unclear. V was shortened by 0 bases and J by 9 bases, with 9 bases between the two germline ends. Germline V gene lookup returns CDR1 SGHAT and CDR2 FQNNGV. The CDR3 length is 13 residues. CDR3 DNA sequence: TGTGCCAGCAGCTTAGATCGGTCACGGCCCCAGCATTTT. Its protein is CASSLDRSRPQHF. The variable domain in full, completed from reference TRBV11-2 and TRBJ1-5, reads EAGVAQSPRYKIIEKRQSVAFWCNPISGHATLYWYQQILGQGPKLLIQFQNNGVVDDSQLPKDRFSAERLKGVDSTLKIQPAKLEDSAVYLCASSLDRSRPQHFGDGTRLSIL.

This chain links TRBV7-2 with TRBJ2-3; the match to TRBD2 covers 10 bases. Germline CDR1 SGHTA, CDR2 FQGNSA. The CDR3 is 16 amino acids. Germline trimming cut 1 base from V and 1 base from J; bases unmatched to any gene: 2. CDR3 nucleotide sequence: TGTGCCAGCAGCTTAGTCGGGACTAGCGGCACAGATACGCAGTATTTT. The encoded protein is CASSLVGTSGTDTQYF.

The chain employs TRBV5-1 and TRBJ2-1; TRBD2 aligns across 8 bases. CDR1 and CDR2 from the germline V gene are SGHRS and YFSETQ. CDR3 length: 14 residues. V was clipped by 1 base and J by 9 bases; unmatched bases: 6. The CDR3 region has the DNA TGCGCCAGCAGCTTGTTGACGGGAGGGGGTGAGCAGTTCTTC. Residues: CASSLLTGGGEQFF.

The chain joins TRBV3-1 (or the pseudogene TRBV3-2) to TRBJ2-7; the match to TRBD1 covers 9 bases. The CDR3 extends over 15 amino acids. Germline V gene data show CDR1 as LGHDT and CDR2 as YNNKEL (reference sequence). The V and J ends lost 4 bases and 6 bases, in that order; junction bases with no gene match: 10. CDR3 residues: CASSPTGQGRGEQYF. CDR3 DNA: TGTGCCAGCAGCCCTACGGGACAGGGTCGGGGCGAGCAGTACTTC.

The chain has TRBV19 and TRBJ2-4; 11 nucleotides align to TRBD2. Trimming removed 4 bases from V and 13 bases from J; junction bases left unmatched: 12. The CDR3 is made up of 15 amino acids. Germline CDR1 LNHDA, CDR2 SQIVND (reference sequence). CDR3 sequence (DNA): TGTGCCAGTAGTACCCCCGGGACTAGCGGCCCGCGGCAGTACTTC. Protein product: CASSTPGTSGPRQYF.

This chain links TRBV19 with TRBJ2-3; 13 positions agree with TRBD2. The CDR3 covers 17 residues. The V gene end was trimmed by 5 bases and the J gene end by 4 bases; junction bases not matched to a gene: 9. The germline V gene has CDR1 LNHDA and CDR2 SQIVND (reference sequence). In DNA form, the CDR3 reads TGTGCCAGTAGTCCTCCCCGGACTAGCGGGAGCTCAGATACGCAGTATTTT. Residues: CASSPPRTSGSSDTQYF.